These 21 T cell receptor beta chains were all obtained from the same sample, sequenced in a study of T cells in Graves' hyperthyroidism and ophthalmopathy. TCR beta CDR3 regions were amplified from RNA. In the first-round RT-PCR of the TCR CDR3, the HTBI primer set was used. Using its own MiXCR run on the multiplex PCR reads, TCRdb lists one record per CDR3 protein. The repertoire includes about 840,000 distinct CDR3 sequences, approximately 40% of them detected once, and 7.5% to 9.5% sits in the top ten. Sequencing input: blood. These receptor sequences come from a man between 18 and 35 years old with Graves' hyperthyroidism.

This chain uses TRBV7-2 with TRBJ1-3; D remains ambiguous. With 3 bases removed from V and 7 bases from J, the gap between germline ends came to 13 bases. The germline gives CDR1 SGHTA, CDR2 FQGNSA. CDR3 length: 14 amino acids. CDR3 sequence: CASSFGIGLNTIYF. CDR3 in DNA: TGTGCCAGCAGCTTCGGGATAGGGCTGAACACCATATATTTT.

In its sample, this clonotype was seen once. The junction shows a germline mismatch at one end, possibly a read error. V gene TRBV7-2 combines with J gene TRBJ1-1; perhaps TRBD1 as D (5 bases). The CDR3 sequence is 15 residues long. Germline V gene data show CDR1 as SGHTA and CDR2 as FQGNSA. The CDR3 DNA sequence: TGCGCCAGCTATCTCCATAGGCGGGGGAACGCTGAAGCTTTCTTT. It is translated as CASYLHRRGNAEAFF.

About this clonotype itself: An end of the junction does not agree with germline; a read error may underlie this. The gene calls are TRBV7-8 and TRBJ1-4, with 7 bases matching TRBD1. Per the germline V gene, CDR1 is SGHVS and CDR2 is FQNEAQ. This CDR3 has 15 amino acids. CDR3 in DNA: TGTGTCAGCTCCATCCGGGGACAGCTTAATGAAAAACTGTTTTTT. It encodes CVSSIRGQLNEKLFF.

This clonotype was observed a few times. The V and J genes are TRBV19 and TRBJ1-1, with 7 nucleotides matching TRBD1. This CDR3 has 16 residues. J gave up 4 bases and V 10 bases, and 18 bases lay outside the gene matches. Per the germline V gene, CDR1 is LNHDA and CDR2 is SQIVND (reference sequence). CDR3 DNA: TGTGCCACCCGATACAGGGGCTTAAGCCGGGGCACTGAAGCTTTCTTT. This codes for CATRYRGLSRGTEAFF.

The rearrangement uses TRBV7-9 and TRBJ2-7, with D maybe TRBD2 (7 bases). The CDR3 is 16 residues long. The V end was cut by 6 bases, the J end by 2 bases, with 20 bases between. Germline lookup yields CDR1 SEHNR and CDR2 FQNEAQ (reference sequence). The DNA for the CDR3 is TGTGCCAGCAGACTCCGCTGGGGGGGGCGCGCCTACGAGCAGTACTTC. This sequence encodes CASRLRWGGRAYEQYF.

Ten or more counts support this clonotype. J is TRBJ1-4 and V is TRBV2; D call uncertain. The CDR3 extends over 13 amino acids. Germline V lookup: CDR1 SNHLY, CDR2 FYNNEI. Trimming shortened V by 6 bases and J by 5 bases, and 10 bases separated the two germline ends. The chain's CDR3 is CASSSESNEKLFF. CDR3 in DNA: TGTGCCAGCAGCTCTGAATCGAATGAAAAACTGTTTTTT.

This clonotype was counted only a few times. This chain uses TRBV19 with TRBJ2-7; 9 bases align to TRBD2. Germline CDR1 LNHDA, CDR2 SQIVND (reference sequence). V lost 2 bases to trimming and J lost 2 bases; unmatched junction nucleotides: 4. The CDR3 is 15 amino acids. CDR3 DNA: TGTGCCAGTAGTATATCTCTAGCGGGAACCTACGAGCAGTACTTC. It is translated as CASSISLAGTYEQYF.

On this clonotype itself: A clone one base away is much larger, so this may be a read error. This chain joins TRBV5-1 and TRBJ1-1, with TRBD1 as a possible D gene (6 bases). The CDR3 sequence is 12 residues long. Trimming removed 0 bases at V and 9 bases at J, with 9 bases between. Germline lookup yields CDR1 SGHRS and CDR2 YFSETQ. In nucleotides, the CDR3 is TGCGCCAGCAGCTTGGTGGGGGCTCAAGCTTTCTTT. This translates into CASSLVGAQAFF.

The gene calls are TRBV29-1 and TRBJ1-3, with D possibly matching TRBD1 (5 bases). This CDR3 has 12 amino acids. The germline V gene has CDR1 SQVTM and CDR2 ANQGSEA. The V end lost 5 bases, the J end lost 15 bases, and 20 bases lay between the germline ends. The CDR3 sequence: CSVMGTMETPYF. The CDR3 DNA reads TGCAGCGTTATGGGGACGATGGAAACACCATATTTT.

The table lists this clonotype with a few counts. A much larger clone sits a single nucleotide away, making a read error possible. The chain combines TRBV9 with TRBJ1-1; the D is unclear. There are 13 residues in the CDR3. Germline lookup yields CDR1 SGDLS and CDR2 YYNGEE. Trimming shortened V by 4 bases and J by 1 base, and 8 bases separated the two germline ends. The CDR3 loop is CASSLNKNTEAFF. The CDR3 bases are TGTGCCAGCAGCTTAAACAAGAACACTGAAGCTTTCTTT.

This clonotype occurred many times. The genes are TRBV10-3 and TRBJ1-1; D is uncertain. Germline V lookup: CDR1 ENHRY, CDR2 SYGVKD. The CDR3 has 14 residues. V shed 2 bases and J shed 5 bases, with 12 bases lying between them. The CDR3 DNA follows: TGTGCCATCAGTGAGGGAACGACATTTACTGAAGCTTTCTTT. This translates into CAISEGTTFTEAFF.

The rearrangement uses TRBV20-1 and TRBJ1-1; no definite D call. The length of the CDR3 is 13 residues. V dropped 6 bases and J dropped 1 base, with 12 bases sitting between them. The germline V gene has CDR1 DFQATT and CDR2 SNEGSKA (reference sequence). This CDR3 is CSAQNRGNTEAFF. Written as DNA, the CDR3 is TGCAGTGCCCAGAATCGGGGGAACACTGAAGCTTTCTTT.

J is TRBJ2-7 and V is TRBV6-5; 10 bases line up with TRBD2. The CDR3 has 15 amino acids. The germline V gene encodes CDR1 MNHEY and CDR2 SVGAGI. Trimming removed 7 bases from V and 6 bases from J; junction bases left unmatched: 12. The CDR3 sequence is CASTQLASGSREQYF. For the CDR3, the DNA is TGTGCCAGCACCCAACTGGCTAGCGGGAGTCGCGAGCAGTACTTC.

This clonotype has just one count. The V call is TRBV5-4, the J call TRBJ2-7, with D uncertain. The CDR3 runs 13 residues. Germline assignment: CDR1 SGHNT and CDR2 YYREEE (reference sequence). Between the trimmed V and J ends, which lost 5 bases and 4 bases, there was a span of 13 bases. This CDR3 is CASRDHSGYEQYF. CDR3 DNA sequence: TGTGCCAGCAGGGACCACTCGGGTTACGAGCAGTACTTC.

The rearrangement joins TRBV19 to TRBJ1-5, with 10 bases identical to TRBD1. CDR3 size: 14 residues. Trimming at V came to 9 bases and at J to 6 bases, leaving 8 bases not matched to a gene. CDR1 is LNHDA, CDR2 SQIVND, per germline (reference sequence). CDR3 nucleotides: TGTGCCAGCAGAGGGACAGGGGTCGGTCAGCCCCAGCATTTT. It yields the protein CASRGTGVGQPQHF.

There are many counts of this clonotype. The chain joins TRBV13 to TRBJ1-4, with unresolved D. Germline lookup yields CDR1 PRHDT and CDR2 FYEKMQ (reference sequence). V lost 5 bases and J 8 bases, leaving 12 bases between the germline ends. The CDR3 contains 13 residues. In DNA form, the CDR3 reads TGTGCCAGCAGCCTCGGACGAAGGGAAAAACTGTTTTTT. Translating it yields CASSLGRREKLFF.

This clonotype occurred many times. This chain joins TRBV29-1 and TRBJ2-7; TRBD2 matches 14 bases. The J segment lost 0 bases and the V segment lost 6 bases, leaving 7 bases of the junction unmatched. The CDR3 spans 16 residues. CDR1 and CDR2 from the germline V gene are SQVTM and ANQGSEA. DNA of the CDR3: TGCAGCGTCGGACTAGCGGGAGGTTTCGACTCCTACGAGCAGTACTTC. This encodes CSVGLAGGFDSYEQYF.

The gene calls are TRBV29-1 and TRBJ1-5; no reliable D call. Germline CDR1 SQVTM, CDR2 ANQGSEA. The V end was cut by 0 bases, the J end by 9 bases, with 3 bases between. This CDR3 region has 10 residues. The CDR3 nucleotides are TGCAGCGTTGAAGATCGGCCCCAGCATTTT. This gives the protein CSVEDRPQHF.

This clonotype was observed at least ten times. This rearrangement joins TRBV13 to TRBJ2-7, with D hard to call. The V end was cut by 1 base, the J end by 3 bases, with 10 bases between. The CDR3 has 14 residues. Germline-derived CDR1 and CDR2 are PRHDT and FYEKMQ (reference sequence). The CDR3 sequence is CASSLVGAHYEQYF. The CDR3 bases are TGTGCCAGCAGCTTAGTGGGTGCGCACTACGAGCAGTACTTC. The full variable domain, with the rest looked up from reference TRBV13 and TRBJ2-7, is AAGVIQSPRHLIKEKRETATLKCYPIPRHDTVYWYQQGPGQDPQFLISFYEKMQSDKGSIPDRFSAQQFSDYHSELNMSSLELGDSALYFCASSLVGAHYEQYFGPGTRLTVT.

The CDR3 DNA reads as TGTGCCAGCTCACCATCACAGGGAGCCTACGAGCAGTACTTC. This codes for CASSPSQGAYEQYF. The V and J genes are TRBV18 and TRBJ2-7, with D perhaps matching TRBD1 (6 bases). Germline V gene data show CDR1 as KGHSH and CDR2 as LQKENI. V lost 2 bases and J lost 2, with 10 bases in between. The CDR3 loop spans 14 amino acids.

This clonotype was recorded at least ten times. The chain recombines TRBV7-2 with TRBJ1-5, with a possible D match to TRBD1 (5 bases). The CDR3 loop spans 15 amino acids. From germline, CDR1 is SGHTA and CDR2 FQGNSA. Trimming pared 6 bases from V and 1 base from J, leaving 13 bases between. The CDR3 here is CASRPGGGSNQPQHF. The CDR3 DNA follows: TGTGCCAGCAGGCCGGGGGGAGGCAGCAATCAGCCCCAGCATTTT.